This T cell receptor (beta chain) was identified in a study of blood T cell repertoires in COVID-19. Study summary: Acute and convalescent COVID-19 samples came from the United States, Italy and Spain. From T cells, B-cell-depleted T cells, or PBMCs came the material, which was cDNA or gDNA.

Enrolled through a virtual design, the participants were between roughly 18 and 95 years of age and came from 24 US areas. Germline CDR1 SGHAT, CDR2 FQNNGV. The CDR3 has 13 residues. Trimming took 5 bases from V and 1 from J, leaving 6 bases between them. In the original processing: Estimated nucleated cell counts came from reference gene primer amplification. Sequencing was performed with immunoSEQ multiplex PCR; in TCRdb, only in-frame clones are kept and a portion is missing. V and J calls plus clone size are reproduced from that table; the DNA served to infer D and trimming. The repertoire holds about 140,000 clones, with about four fifths as singletons.

The TCR comes from a man in his forties with acute COVID-19. Sequencing input: PBMCs or T cells enriched from blood (not recorded which). The chain recombines TRBV11-2 with TRBJ1-3; the D is unclear. CDR3 sequence (DNA): TGTGCCAGCAGCCTACCTTCTGGAAACACCATATATTTT. Translated, it gives CASSLPSGNTIYF. Using reference TRBV11-2 and TRBJ1-3 for the parts outside the CDR3, the full variable domain is EAGVAQSPRYKIIEKRQSVAFWCNPISGHATLYWYQQILGQGPKLLIQFQNNGVVDDSQLPKDRFSAERLKGVDSTLKIQPAKLEDSAVYLCASSLPSGNTIYFGEGSWLTVV.